This T cell receptor (beta chain) originates from a study of T cells in Graves' hyperthyroidism and ophthalmopathy. The investigators amplified TCR beta CDR3 regions from RNA transcripts. Primed by the HTBI set, a first-round RT-PCR was run on the TCR CDR3. TCRdb fed the multiplex PCR reads into MiXCR, producing one record per CDR3 protein. The sample gives 500,000 to 600,000 distinct CDR3 sequences, 46% of which show up once; 19% is in the top ten. Germline-derived CDR1 and CDR2 are MDHEN and SYDVKM. This CDR3 is built from 15 residues. V lost 10 bases to trimming and J lost 5 bases; unmatched junction nucleotides: 13.

This chain joins TRBV28 and TRBJ2-5; 10 bases match TRBD1. The TCR was taken from an adult woman with Graves' disease, either hyperthyroidism or ophthalmopathy (not recorded which). The sequenced sample consisted of peripheral blood or thyroid tissue (not recorded which). The CDR3 DNA is TGTGCCACTTCTCTGGACAGGGGGGCCGGGGAGACCCAGTACTTC. This translates into CATSLDRGAGETQYF.